This T cell receptor (beta chain) was captured in a study of cytomegalovirus exposure and HLA in healthy donors. Germline V gene sequence: CDR1 KGHSH, CDR2 LQKENI. J gave up 5 bases and V 3 bases, and 7 bases lay outside the gene matches. The CDR3 covers 15 residues. The repertoire was sequenced with immunoSEQ multiplex PCR; TCRdb's copy has only in-frame clones and lacks some. Counted here are about 220,000 clones, 80% to 85% occurring once; the ten biggest clones make up 11% to 15%. Among the roughly 120 subjects of the validation cohort, separate from the 666-subject first cohort, were the donors. With regard to this clone: The target antigen is unknown.

Findings and caveats of the study: Reported performance of the classifier showed diagnosis of cytomegalovirus status with high specificity and sensitivity.

The chain joins TRBV18 to TRBJ1-2, with TRBD1 matching over 9 bases. The sequencing sample was made of PBMCs. The receptor comes from a woman in her 30s in good health and CMV-seropositive. Here the CDR3 reads CASSPDGTGLYGYTF. The DNA for the CDR3 is TGTGCCAGCTCACCCGACGGGACAGGGTTATATGGCTACACCTTC.